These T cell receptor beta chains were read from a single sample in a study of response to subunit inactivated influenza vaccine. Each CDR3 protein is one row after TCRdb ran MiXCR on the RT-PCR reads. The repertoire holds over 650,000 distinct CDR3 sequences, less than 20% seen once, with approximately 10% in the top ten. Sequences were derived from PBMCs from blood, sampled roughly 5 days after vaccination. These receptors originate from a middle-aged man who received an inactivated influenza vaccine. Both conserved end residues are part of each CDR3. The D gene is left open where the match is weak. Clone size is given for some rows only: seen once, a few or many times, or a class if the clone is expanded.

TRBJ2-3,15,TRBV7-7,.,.,TGTGCCAGCAGCTCCGGGACGGGAAAAGGAGATACGCAGTATTTT,CASSSGTGKGDTQYF
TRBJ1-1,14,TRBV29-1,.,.,TGCAGCGTGGAGGACCCGGTTGCTGGAACTGAAGCTTTCTTT,CSVEDPVAGTEAFF
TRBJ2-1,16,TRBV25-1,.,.,TGTGCCAGCAGTACGGCGGGCGGGGCCTCCTACAATGAGCAGTTCTTC,CASSTAGGASYNEQFF
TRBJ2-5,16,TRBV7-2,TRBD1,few,TGTGCCAGCAGCTCCACGAGGACAGGGATCCAGAGGGCCCAGTACTTC,CASSSTRTGIQRAQYF
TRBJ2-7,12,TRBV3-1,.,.,TGTGCCAGCAGCCAGAAGGTCTCCGAGCAGTACTTC,CASSQKVSEQYF
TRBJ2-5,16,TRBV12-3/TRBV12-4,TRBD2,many,TGTGCCAGCAGTTACCGGACTAGCGGGGCACAAGAGACCCAGTACTTC,CASSYRTSGAQETQYF
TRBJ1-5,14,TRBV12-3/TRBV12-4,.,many,TGTGCCAGCAGCCCAGGAAGGGGACATCAGCCCCAGCATTTT,CASSPGRGHQPQHF
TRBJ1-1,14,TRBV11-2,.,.,TGTGCCAGCAGCTTAGGGACTCTGGCCCCTGAAGCTTTCTTT,CASSLGTLAPEAFF
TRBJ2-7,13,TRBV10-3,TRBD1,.,TGTGCCATCAGTGAAGGACAGGACTACGAGCAGTACTTC,CAISEGQDYEQYF
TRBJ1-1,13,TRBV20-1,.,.,TGCAGTGCTGACCCTAGGTGGGGAACTGAAGCTTTCTTT,CSADPRWGTEAFF
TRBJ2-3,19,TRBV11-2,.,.,TGTGCCAGCAGCTTAGTTCAGGGGTTTGGGTCCTCCAAGACAGATACGCAGTATTTT,CASSLVQGFGSSKTDTQYF
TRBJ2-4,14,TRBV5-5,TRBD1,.,TGTGCCAGCAGCTTCGGACAGGGGGTCAACATTCAGTACTTC,CASSFGQGVNIQYF
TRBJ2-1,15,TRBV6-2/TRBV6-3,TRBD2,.,TGTGCCAGCAACAGCGGGCAGGGAGGGTACAATGAGCAGTTCTTC,CASNSGQGGYNEQFF
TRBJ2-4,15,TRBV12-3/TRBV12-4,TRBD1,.,TGTGCCAGCAGTTTAGGGACAGGGCTATTAGACATTCAGTACTTC,CASSLGTGLLDIQYF